A single TCR beta chain is shown here with its context. Original data processing: Nucleated cell counts were estimated from reference gene primer amplification. Profiled with immunoSEQ multiplex PCR; TCRdb holds only in-frame clones, not every one. That table is the source of V, J and clone size, and D and trimming were worked out from the DNA. Of 350,000 to 450,000 clones listed, around 87% are singletons. Germline V gives CDR1 SGHVS, CDR2 FQNEAQ. V was trimmed by 0 bases and J by 1 base, leaving 19 bases between them. The CDR3 is 19 amino acids. These data originate in a study of blood T cell repertoires in COVID-19. Turning to the study itself: Samples came from the United States, Italy and Spain, spanning acute and convalescent COVID-19. In each case, the material was cDNA or gDNA derived from T cells, B-cell-depleted T cells, or PBMCs.

Those enrolled in Seattle joined during active infection and were followed longitudinally afterward. This chain connects TRBV7-8 to TRBJ1-5; TRBD1 is a possible D gene (6 bases). This receptor was obtained from a woman aged 60-75 years with COVID-19, enrolled during active disease. Specimen: peripheral blood. In DNA, the CDR3 is TGTGCCAGCAGCTTAGCGGTCATACCTCGGGACACCAGCAATCAGCCCCAGCATTTT. This translates into CASSLAVIPRDTSNQPQHF.